These 2 T cell receptor beta chains were all obtained from the same sample, sequenced in a study of blood T cell repertoires in COVID-19. TCRdb's copy holds only in-frame clones and misses some; the assay was immunoSEQ multiplex PCR. The table shows about 370,000 clones, with about 90% occurring only once. The sequencing input was peripheral blood. These TCRs come from a woman between 25 and 40 years old with COVID-19, enrolled during active disease.

The chain is built from TRBV6-2 or TRBV6-3 and TRBJ1-2; D is perhaps TRBD1 (6 bases). Deletions cut 6 bases from V and 6 bases from J, with 20 bases between. The CDR3 is 15 residues long. The V gene's germline CDR1 is MNHEY and CDR2 SVGEGT. DNA of the CDR3: TGTGCCAGCAGCCTCCCGCTCGGGGGGGGCCATGGCTACACCTTC. It yields the protein CASSLPLGGGHGYTF.

The chain links TRBV5-1 to TRBJ1-6; maybe TRBD1 (6 bases). Looked up from germline, CDR1 is SGHRS and CDR2 is YFSETQ. Trimming took off 4 bases at V and 0 bases at J, with 14 bases between the two ends. The CDR3 is 17 amino acids. CDR3 sequence (DNA): TGCGCCAGCAGCGTAGAACAGGGAAGCTCCTATAATTCACCCCTCCACTTT. It is translated as CASSVEQGSSYNSPLHF.